This record covers a single T cell receptor (beta chain). The data were obtained in a study of blood T cell repertoires in COVID-19. The wider study: The United States, Italy and Spain were the sources of the acute and convalescent COVID-19 samples. From T cells, B-cell-depleted T cells, or PBMCs came the material, which was cDNA or gDNA.

The CDR3 contains 13 residues. The V gene lost 1 base and the J gene lost 4 bases, with 8 bases spanning the gap. Per germline, CDR1 SGDLS and CDR2 YYNGEE. Original data processing: Quantification of nucleated cells was approximated via reference gene primer amplification. TCRdb's copy holds only in-frame clones and misses some; the assay was immunoSEQ multiplex PCR. D and trimming come from the DNA, and the V and J calls and clone size come from that table. The profile shows roughly 250,000 clones, roughly 82% of them singletons. This clonotype originated in a woman older than 75 with active or convalescent COVID-19. Sequencing was carried out using peripheral blood. The chain carries TRBV9 and TRBJ1-2; TRBD1 is a possible D gene (6 bases). The CDR3 nucleotides read TGTGCCAGCAGCGTATCAGGGGCCTATGGCTACACCTTC. Translating gives CASSVSGAYGYTF. The whole variable domain, filled in from reference TRBV9 and TRBJ1-2, reads DSGVTQTPKHLITATGQRVTLRCSPRSGDLSVYWYQQSLDQGLQFLIQYYNGEERAKGNILERFSAQQFPDLHSELNLSSLELGDSALYFCASSVSGAYGYTFGSGTRLTVV.